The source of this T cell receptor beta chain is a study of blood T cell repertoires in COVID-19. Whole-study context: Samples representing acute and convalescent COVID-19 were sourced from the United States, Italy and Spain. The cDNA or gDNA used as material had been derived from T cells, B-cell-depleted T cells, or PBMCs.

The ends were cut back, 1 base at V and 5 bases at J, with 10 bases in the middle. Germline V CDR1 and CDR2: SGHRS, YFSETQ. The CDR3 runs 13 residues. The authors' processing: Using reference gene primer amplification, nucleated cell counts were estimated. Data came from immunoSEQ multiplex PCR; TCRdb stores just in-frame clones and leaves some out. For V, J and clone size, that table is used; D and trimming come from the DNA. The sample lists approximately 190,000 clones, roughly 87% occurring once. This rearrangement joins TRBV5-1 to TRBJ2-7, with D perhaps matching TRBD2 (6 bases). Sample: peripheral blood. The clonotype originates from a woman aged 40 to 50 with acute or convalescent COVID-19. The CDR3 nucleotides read TGCGCCAGCAGCTTGATACTAGCCCACGAGCAGTACTTC. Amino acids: CASSLILAHEQYF.